Below, one T cell receptor (beta chain) is given with its context. The antigen is not known. Sequenced by immunoSEQ multiplex PCR; TCRdb stores in-frame clones only, minus some. The sample holds 1,500 to 2,000 clones, 86% seen once. The record originates from a study of chemoradiotherapy in HPV16-positive cancers. Study details: A couple of HPV16-positive patients' cells yielded candidate HPV-specific clones and common motifs. General study results and limits: During treatment, candidate HPV-specific clones and E7-related motifs expanded in tumor.

The TCR originated in a human donor with HPV-associated anogenital cancer. Source: tumor tissue, taken from a patient who underwent chemoradiotherapy.

In DNA, the CDR3 is TGCAGCGTTGGGGGGGTGAGGGGGACAGCCCGAGGCGAGCAGTACTTC. It codes for CSVGGVRGTARGEQYF. The chain combines TRBV29-1 with TRBJ2-7; perhaps TRBD1 as D (7 bases). Germline-derived CDR1 and CDR2 are SQVTM and ANQGSEA. V lost 4 bases, J lost 6 bases, and 25 bases lay in between. The CDR3 totals 16 residues.